The clone carrying this T cell receptor beta chain has at least ten counts. Its specificity is unknown. This sample was included in a study of regulatory T cells in long-lasting Graves disease. Broader study findings: TRBV28, TRBJ1-2 and TRBJ2-5 emerged as the favored segments in persistent disease. Accuracy may have been reduced by the small sample size. TCR diversity in persistent Graves' patients was below that of newly diagnosed ones.

Described time point: newly diagnosed GD, antithyroid drugs for less than 3 months. There was RNA extracted from PBMCs, and the TCR library was made from it. V lost 6 bases and J lost 2, with 21 bases in between. Germline-derived CDR1 and CDR2 are MDHEN and SYDVKM. This CDR3 spans 17 amino acids. CDR3-region Arm-PCR and iRepertoire HTBI primers produced the TCR beta libraries. TCRdb reanalysed the multiplex PCR reads using MiXCR and keeps one entry per CDR3 protein. The sample carries approximately 400,000 distinct CDR3 sequences, more than 12% recorded once. The same data also contributed to another study, on T cells in Graves' hyperthyroidism and ophthalmopathy. That study reports: Ophthalmopathy, as predicted by the model, came a median 6.5 months after the prediction.

This chain links TRBV28 with TRBJ2-3; D might be TRBD2 (6 bases). This receptor was taken from a woman aged 25 to 39 with Graves disease. Sequenced material: peripheral blood mononuclear cells (PBMCs), taken at new diagnosis, from a patient treated with antithyroid drugs. The CDR3: CASSAKFRRVDTDTQYF. The CDR3 nucleotides are TGTGCCAGCAGCGCAAAATTCCGGAGGGTGGACACAGATACGCAGTATTTT.